What follows describes a single T cell receptor beta chain. Its target is unknown. Primers used in a second PCR of roughly 6 to 12 cycles were a sample-barcoded 5' primer and a J-beta primer mix. Template switching added a 12-random-nucleotide identifier to every cDNA molecule. TCRdb passed the 5' RACE reads through MiXCR, listing each CDR3 protein once. Here the sample spans over 700,000 distinct CDR3 sequences, 50% to 65% being singletons. These data are taken from a study of blood T cells in healthy people across ages. The CDR3 loop spans 18 amino acids. Germline V gives CDR1 SGHTA, CDR2 FQGNSA. The V gene end was trimmed by 2 bases and the J gene end by 1 base; junction bases not matched to a gene: 8. The study drew donors from healthy Caucasian individuals in Russia aged roughly 6 to 95. For every donor, a draw yielded around 10 milliliters of peripheral blood. General study findings and limits: Diversity was estimated from one million T cells, and these estimates were considered underestimates.

The chain carries TRBV7-2 and TRBJ2-6; 7 bases line up with TRBD2. The clonotype comes from an elderly man in good health. The sample taken for sequencing was blood. CDR3 sequence: CASSLSVLAESGANVLTF. Here the CDR3 DNA reads TGTGCCAGCAGCTTATCAGTGCTAGCGGAGTCTGGGGCCAACGTCCTGACTTTC.